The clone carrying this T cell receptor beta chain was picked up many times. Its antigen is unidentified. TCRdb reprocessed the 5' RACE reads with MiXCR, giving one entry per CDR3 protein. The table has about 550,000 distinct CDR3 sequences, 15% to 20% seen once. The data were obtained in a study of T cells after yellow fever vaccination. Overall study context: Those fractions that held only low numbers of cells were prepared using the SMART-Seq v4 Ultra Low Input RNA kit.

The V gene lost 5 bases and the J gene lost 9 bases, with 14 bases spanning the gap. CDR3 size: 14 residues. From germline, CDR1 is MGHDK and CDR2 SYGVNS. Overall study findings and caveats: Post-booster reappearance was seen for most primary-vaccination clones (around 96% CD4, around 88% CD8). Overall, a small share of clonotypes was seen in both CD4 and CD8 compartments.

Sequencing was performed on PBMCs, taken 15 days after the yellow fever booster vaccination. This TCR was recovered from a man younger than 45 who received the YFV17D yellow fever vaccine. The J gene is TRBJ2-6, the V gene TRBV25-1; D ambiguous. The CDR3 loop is CASSPARSGNVLTF. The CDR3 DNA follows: TGTGCCAGCAGTCCGGCCCGGTCGGGCAACGTCCTGACTTTC.